These T cell receptor beta chains were read from a single sample in a study of long-term antiretroviral therapy in people with HIV. Sequencing used immunoSEQ multiplex PCR; TCRdb keeps in-frame clones, though not all of them. The sample lists 20,000 to 30,000 clones, roughly 80% occurring once. The sequencing here drew on unsorted PBMCs, taken 0.4 years after starting antiretroviral therapy. The receptor source for this set is a man between 50 and 59 years old with HIV. The CDR3 runs from the conserved cysteine through the conserved F or W. D genes are given only for firm matches. Expanded clones are given a class, and other clones once, few, many or no size at all.

D,V,size,J,CDR3,DNA
TRBD2,TRBV29-1,-,TRBJ2-1,CSAIAGPYNEQFF,TGCAGCGCGATAGCGGGGCCCTACAATGAGCAGTTCTTC
TRBD1,TRBV28,-,TRBJ2-7,CASRGQPYEQYF,TGTGCCAGCAGGGGACAGCCCTACGAGCAGTACTTC
-,TRBV7-3,few,TRBJ1-2,CASSLGQRDYGYTF,TGTGCCAGCAGCTTAGGGCAGAGGGACTATGGCTACACCTTC
-,TRBV2,-,TRBJ2-7,CASSEAPRGPTYEQYF,TGTGCCAGCAGTGAAGCCCCCAGGGGCCCGACCTACGAGCAGTACTTC
-,TRBV18,-,TRBJ2-7,CASSPPTGITPYEQYF,TGTGCCAGCTCACCACCGACCGGGATCACACCCTACGAGCAGTACTTC
-,TRBV6-5,-,TRBJ1-6,CASSYSRKDSPLHF,TGTGCCAGCAGTTACTCGAGGAAGGATTCACCCCTCCACTTT
TRBD1,TRBV4-1,-,TRBJ1-2,CASSHVIRTGQDYGYTF,TGCGCCAGCAGCCACGTCATAAGAACGGGACAGGACTATGGCTACACCTTC
TRBD1,TRBV7-9,-,TRBJ1-1,CASSLGDRGANTEAFF,TGTGCCAGCAGCTTAGGGGACAGGGGGGCGAACACTGAAGCTTTCTTT
TRBD1,TRBV5-4,-,TRBJ2-2,CASRRTGATGELFF,TGTGCCAGCCGGAGGACAGGGGCCACCGGGGAGCTGTTTTTT
TRBD1,TRBV5-1,-,TRBJ1-2,CASSGDRGATF,TGCGCCAGCAGCGGGGACAGGGGTGCCACCTTC
TRBD2,TRBV28,-,TRBJ2-7,CASSVGTSASPYEQYF,TGTGCCAGCAGTGTGGGGACTAGCGCGTCCCCTTACGAGCAGTACTTC
TRBD1,TRBV28,-,TRBJ1-1,CASSLRWSRGGNIGTEAFF,TGTGCCAGCAGTTTACGTTGGTCGCGAGGGGGCAATATCGGGACTGAAGCTTTCTTT
-,TRBV6-1,-,TRBJ1-2,CASSEAYADAGWDGYTF,TGTGCCAGCAGTGAAGCGTACGCGGACGCAGGGTGGGATGGCTACACCTTC
TRBD1,TRBV7-7,-,TRBJ2-7,CASSPSRQGSYEQYF,TGTGCTAGCAGCCCATCGCGACAGGGCTCCTACGAGCAGTACTTC
TRBD1,TRBV10-3,few,TRBJ1-1,CAISPQGATEAFF,TGTGCCATCAGTCCTCAGGGGGCCACTGAAGCTTTCTTT
TRBD1,TRBV6-5,-,TRBJ2-7,CASSYFDRGYEQYF,TGTGCCAGCAGTTACTTCGACAGGGGATACGAGCAGTACTTC
TRBD2,TRBV28,-,TRBJ2-7,CASSPGGGPGNEQYF,TGTGCCAGCAGCCCCGGCGGGGGGCCGGGGAACGAGCAGTACTTC
-,TRBV28,-,TRBJ2-5,CASSFGRGGGQETQYF,TGTGCCAGCAGTTTCGGCAGGGGTGGGGGTCAAGAGACCCAGTACTTC
-,TRBV19,-,TRBJ2-3,CASSPERGNWADTQYF,TGTGCCAGTAGCCCCGAGAGAGGGAATTGGGCCGATACGCAGTATTTT
TRBD1,TRBV18,few,TRBJ1-2,CASSATGSGGYTF,TGTGCCAGCTCAGCGACAGGGTCAGGTGGCTACACCTTC
TRBD1,TRBV4-1,-,TRBJ2-2,CASSLRDRGAGELFF,TGCGCCAGCAGCCTCCGGGACAGGGGAGCCGGGGAGCTGTTTTTT
-,TRBV4-1,-,TRBJ1-4,CASSQDRGLTNEKLFF,TGCGCCAGCAGCCAAGATCGCGGGCTTACTAATGAAAAACTGTTTTTT